The clone carrying this T cell receptor (beta chain) was seen only a few times. Its target is unknown. Profiled with immunoSEQ multiplex PCR; TCRdb holds only in-frame clones, not every one. There are under 200,000 clones in the sample; 88% occur only once, and 25% to 30% lies in the top ten. The CDR3 loop spans 13 amino acids. Looked up from germline, CDR1 is LGHNA and CDR2 is YSLEER. The V end lost 0 bases, the J end lost 4 bases, and 7 bases lay between the germline ends. The data originate from a study of T cell responses to AZD1222 COVID-19 vaccine. Study outcomes and limitations: Spike-specific TCR breadth rose after two AZD1222 doses, and depth rose as well. Scientists sampled the repertoires only once the peak T cell response had passed.

The clonotype comes from an adult who received the AZD1222 COVID-19 vaccine. The chain recombines TRBV4-3 with TRBJ2-7; D unclear. Here the sequenced sample was peripheral blood, taken 28 days after the second AZD1222 dose. The CDR3 nucleotides are TGCGCCAGCAGCCAAGATCACCTTTACGAGCAGTACTTC. Its translation is CASSQDHLYEQYF.